This passage covers 18 T cell receptor beta chains from one sample sequenced in a study of T cells after yellow fever vaccination. TCRdb ran MiXCR on the 5' RACE reads and lists one entry per CDR3 protein. The table includes some 550,000 distinct CDR3 sequences, approximately 21% detected once. Material: PBMCs, obtained 15 days after the yellow fever booster vaccination. These receptors all come from a man aged 25 to 45 who received the YFV17D yellow fever vaccine.

This clonotype was recorded a few times. This sequence joins TRBV30 and TRBJ2-1; 7 bases are a match to TRBD2. The CDR3 contains 15 residues. Losses at the gene ends were 2 bases for V and 8 bases for J; bases not matched to a gene: 12. The germline CDR1 and CDR2 sequences are GTSNPN and SVGIG (reference sequence). For the CDR3, the DNA is TGTGCCTGGAGTCCAACTCGCGGGAGTGTCTATGAGCAGTTCTTC. Translating gives CAWSPTRGSVYEQFF.

This clonotype was counted between two and nine times. The CDR3 sequence is CASSKAGDRGYNSPLHF. The CDR3 region has the DNA TGTGCCAGCAGCAAAGCGGGGGACAGGGGATATAATTCACCCCTCCACTTT. This rearrangement joins TRBV21-1 to TRBJ1-6; the table's TRBD1 call for D was not verified on the DNA. TRBV21-1 is classified as a pseudogene. The CDR3 has 17 amino acids.

The sample holds a few counts of this clonotype. CDR3 DNA sequence: TGTGCCAGCAGTCCGCACTACAGGGCCAATCAGCCCCAGCATTTT. Encoded protein: CASSPHYRANQPQHF. This chain joins TRBV27 and TRBJ1-5; D may be TRBD1 (6 bases). Looked up from germline, CDR1 is MNHEY and CDR2 is SMNVEV (reference sequence). V lost 5 bases and J 3 bases, leaving 14 bases between the germline ends. The CDR3 is 15 amino acids.

This sequence joins TRBV23-1 and TRBJ2-1; 13 bases are shared with TRBD2. TRBV23-1 is identified as an open reading frame with a role that is uncertain. Trimming cost V 4 bases and J 8 bases; bases outside gene matches: 14. This CDR3 comprises 18 residues. The CDR3 DNA reads TGCGCCAGCAGTCCCCACCGACTAGCGGGAGGCAGGGGGGATGAGCAGTTCTTC. Its protein product is CASSPHRLAGGRGDEQFF.

Only a few counts were recorded for this clonotype. This chain joins TRBV15 and TRBJ2-7, with D possibly being TRBD2 (5 bases). The CDR3 is 15 residues long. Per the germline V gene, CDR1 is LNHNV and CDR2 is YYDKDF (reference sequence). With 1 base removed from V and 7 bases from J, the gap between germline ends came to 17 bases. CDR3: CATSRVRGSTGEQYF. DNA of the CDR3: TGTGCCACCAGCAGAGTACGGGGATCGACTGGGGAGCAGTACTTC.

The chain uses TRBV6-1 and TRBJ2-3; 10 bases line up with TRBD2. Germline trimming cut 7 bases from V and 4 bases from J; bases unmatched to any gene: 2. Germline lookup yields CDR1 MNHNS and CDR2 SASEGT. This CDR3 is built from 13 residues. The CDR3 loop reads CASTLAGADTQYF. In nucleotides, the CDR3 is TGTGCCAGCACCCTAGCGGGAGCAGATACGCAGTATTTT.

This clonotype came up a few times. The genes are TRBV10-3 and TRBJ2-3, with TRBD2 identical over 7 bases. The CDR3 sequence is 14 residues long. The germline V gene has CDR1 ENHRY and CDR2 SYGVKD. V was clipped by 6 bases and J by 1 base; unmatched bases: 4. The CDR3 spells CAIRAGLGTDTQYF. DNA of the CDR3: TGTGCCATCAGGGCTGGACTAGGCACAGATACGCAGTATTTT.

V usage is TRBV28 and J usage is TRBJ1-3; the D gene is possibly TRBD1 (5 bases). With 7 bases removed from V and 8 bases from J, the gap between germline ends came to 18 bases. This CDR3 has 14 amino acids. CDR1 and CDR2 (germline): MDHEN, SYDVKM. The CDR3 DNA reads TGTGCCAGCACCCTCTCAGGGAAAGGACACACCATATATTTT. Protein sequence: CASTLSGKGHTIYF.

V is TRBV6-5 and J is TRBJ2-3, with TRBD2 identical over 13 bases. This CDR3 comprises 19 residues. V was pared by 0 bases and J by 0 bases, with 6 bases of the junction left unmatched. Germline lookup yields CDR1 MNHEY and CDR2 SVGAGI. DNA for the CDR3: TGTGCCAGCAGTTACTCGCGACTAGCGGGAGGTTATAGCACAGATACGCAGTATTTT. As protein: CASSYSRLAGGYSTDTQYF.

In this sample, this clonotype turned up a few times. J is TRBJ2-5 and V is TRBV30; D is undetermined. This CDR3 is 13 amino acids long. Trimming removed 5 bases from V and 5 bases from J, with 15 bases in between. Germline values: CDR1 GTSNPN, CDR2 SVGIG (reference sequence). Written as DNA, the CDR3 is TGTGCCTGGGGGGTCGGTTTACGGGAGACCCAGTACTTC. Protein sequence: CAWGVGLRETQYF. Drawing the rest from reference TRBV30 and TRBJ2-5, the complete variable domain is SQTIHQWPATLVQPVGSPLSLECTVEGTSNPNLYWYRQAAGRGLQLLFYSVGIGQISSEVPQNLSASRPQDRQFILSSKKLLLSDSGFYLCAWGVGLRETQYFGPGTRLLVL.

In its sample, this clonotype was seen a few times. The chain carries TRBV7-2 and TRBJ2-2; D not certain. V was pared by 5 bases and J by 5 bases, with 15 bases between. Germline V lookup: CDR1 SGHTA, CDR2 FQGNSA. The CDR3 is 15 amino acids. The CDR3 is CASSPLSSKTGELFF. The CDR3, as DNA: TGTGCCAGCAGCCCCCTGAGTTCTAAAACCGGGGAGCTGTTTTTT.

The chain employs TRBV6-5 and TRBJ1-1; D not certain. Trimming took 2 bases from V and 4 from J, leaving 8 bases between them. This CDR3 contains 13 residues. Per germline, CDR1 MNHEY and CDR2 SVGAGI. CDR3 sequence (DNA): TGTGCCAGCAGTTACCGCTTTGGCACTGAAGCTTTCTTT. Translating gives CASSYRFGTEAFF.

This sequence joins TRBV29-1 and TRBJ2-3; D is tentatively TRBD1 or TRBD2 (5 bases each). Germline assignment: CDR1 SQVTM and CDR2 ANQGSEA. Trimming took off 6 bases at V and 5 bases at J, with 18 bases between the two ends. CDR3 length: 14 residues. The CDR3 loop is CSVGRREGGDTQYF. The CDR3 nucleotides read TGCAGCGTGGGGCGTAGAGAAGGAGGAGATACGCAGTATTTT.

This clonotype was picked up a small number of times. This chain uses TRBV2 with TRBJ2-5; D uncertain. The germline gives CDR1 SNHLY, CDR2 FYNNEI. V was clipped by 8 bases and J by 2 bases, with 6 bases between them. CDR3 size: 11 residues. The CDR3 sequence: CASYRQETQYF. In DNA form, the CDR3 reads TGTGCCAGCTACCGGCAAGAGACCCAGTACTTC. The full variable domain, with the rest looked up from reference TRBV2 and TRBJ2-5, is EPEVTQTPSHQVTQMGQEVILRCVPISNHLYFYWYRQILGQKVEFLVSFYNNEISEKSEIFDDQFSVERPDGSNFTLKIRSTKLEDSAMYFCASYRQETQYFGPGTRLLVL.

The V and J genes are TRBV7-9 and TRBJ2-1; D is unclear. CDR3 length equals 13 residues. Germline V gives CDR1 SEHNR, CDR2 FQNEAQ (reference sequence). V gave up 5 bases and J gave up 5 bases, with 10 bases separating them. CDR3 bases: TGTGCCAGCAGCCTAACCCACAACAATGAGCAGTTCTTC. Protein sequence: CASSLTHNNEQFF.

The CDR3 bases are TGTGCCAGCAGGAGGGACGGCCCTTCCTACGAGCAGTACTTC. Its protein is CASRRDGPSYEQYF. The chain carries TRBV7-9 and TRBJ2-7; D may correspond to TRBD1 or TRBD2 (5 bases each). V lost 6 bases and J lost 1, with 13 bases in between. The CDR3 sequence is 14 residues long. Per germline, CDR1 SEHNR and CDR2 FQNEAQ (reference sequence).

This clonotype was counted a few times. The V gene is TRBV20-1, the J gene TRBJ2-7; 8 nucleotides line up with TRBD2. Per the germline V gene, CDR1 is DFQATT and CDR2 is SNEGSKA (reference sequence). This CDR3 region has 16 residues. Trimming cost V 4 bases and J 1 base; bases outside gene matches: 12. Here the CDR3 DNA reads TGCAGTGCTATCCCTGGCGCGGGAGGCCTATCCTACGAGCAGTACTTC. Encoded protein: CSAIPGAGGLSYEQYF.

The chain uses TRBV5-1 and TRBJ2-7, with 13 bases that match TRBD2. V was clipped by 4 bases and J by 2 bases; unmatched bases: 12. The germline gives CDR1 SGHRS, CDR2 YFSETQ. CDR3 length equals 18 residues. The CDR3 loop reads CASSPGLAGVGFTYEQYF. The CDR3, as DNA: TGCGCCAGCAGCCCCGGACTAGCGGGAGTCGGTTTCACCTACGAGCAGTACTTC.